This entry lists 7 T cell receptor beta chains sequenced from one sample in a study of blood T cell repertoires in COVID-19. TCRdb keeps only in-frame clones here, not all; method: immunoSEQ multiplex PCR. The table lists 90,000 to 100,000 clones, about 81% of them singletons. The sample was peripheral blood. The source is a man aged 55 to 70 with acute or convalescent COVID-19.

The genes are TRBV10-3 and TRBJ2-7, with 11 bases lining up with TRBD2. After removal of 0 bases from V and 3 bases from J, the junction contained 7 bases not matched to a gene. Germline loops: CDR1 ENHRY, CDR2 SYGVKD. The CDR3 is 17 amino acids. CDR3 DNA: TGTGCCATCAGTGAGTCGAATCCCCTAGCGGGGGGCTACGAGCAGTACTTC. It codes for CAISESNPLAGGYEQYF.

The chain links TRBV4-1 to TRBJ2-4; 11 nucleotides match TRBD2. V shed 4 bases and J 0 bases; nucleotides not matched to a gene: 2. The CDR3 runs 16 residues. Germline CDR1 MGHRA, CDR2 YSYEKL. The CDR3 nucleotides are TGCGCCAGCAGCCTGGGACTAGCGGAAGCCAAAAACATTCAGTACTTC. Residues: CASSLGLAEAKNIQYF.

The chain uses TRBV5-4 and TRBJ1-6; TRBD1 matches 7 bases. The V segment lost 4 bases and the J segment 3 bases; nucleotides outside the gene matches: 7. CDR1 and CDR2 from the germline V gene are SGHNT and YYREEE (reference sequence). CDR3 length: 16 amino acids. The CDR3 here is CASSMGQWGYNSPLHF. The CDR3 DNA is TGTGCCAGCAGCATGGGACAGTGGGGCTATAATTCACCCCTCCACTTT.

The V and J genes are TRBV19 and TRBJ2-1; D gene unclear. Trimming removed 0 bases at V and 3 bases at J, with 3 bases between. Germline V gene sequence: CDR1 LNHDA, CDR2 SQIVND (reference sequence). CDR3 size: 13 residues. The CDR3 coding sequence is TGTGCCAGTAGTATAGACTACTACAATGAGCAGTTCTTC. Protein sequence: CASSIDYYNEQFF.

The chain employs TRBV15 and TRBJ1-2; TRBD1 is a possible D gene (6 bases). Germline CDR1 and CDR2: LNHNV and YYDKDF (reference sequence). V lost 5 bases and J 8 bases, leaving 18 bases between the germline ends. This CDR3 spans 14 amino acids. The CDR3 spells CATSRKSGAYGYTF. CDR3 DNA: TGTGCCACCAGCCGAAAATCAGGGGCCTACGGCTACACCTTC.

The chain uses TRBV18 and TRBJ2-1; TRBD2 matches at 8 bases. The germline gives CDR1 KGHSH, CDR2 LQKENI. V shed 5 bases and J 0 bases; nucleotides not matched to a gene: 3. This CDR3 contains 15 residues. CDR3 bases: TGTGCCAGCTCAAAAGCGGGAGACTCCTACAATGAGCAGTTCTTC. It specifies CASSKAGDSYNEQFF.

The chain employs TRBV6-5 and TRBJ2-7; no clear D. Germline values: CDR1 MNHEY, CDR2 SVGAGI. V lost 2 bases and J lost 12, with 14 bases in between. This CDR3 is built from 12 residues. The CDR3 sequence is CASSYAQEISYV. CDR3 DNA: TGTGCCAGCAGTTACGCCCAGGAAATCTCGTACGTC.